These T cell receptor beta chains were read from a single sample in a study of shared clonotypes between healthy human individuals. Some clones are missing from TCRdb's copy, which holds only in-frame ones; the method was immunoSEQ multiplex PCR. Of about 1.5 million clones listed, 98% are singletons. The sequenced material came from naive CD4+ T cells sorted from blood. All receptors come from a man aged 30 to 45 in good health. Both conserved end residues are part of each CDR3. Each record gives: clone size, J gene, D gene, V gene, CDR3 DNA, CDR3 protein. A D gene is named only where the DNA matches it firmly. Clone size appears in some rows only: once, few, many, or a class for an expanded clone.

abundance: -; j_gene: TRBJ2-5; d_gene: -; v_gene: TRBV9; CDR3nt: TGTGCCAGCAGCGTAGGGAGACAGCAAGAGACCCAGTACTTC; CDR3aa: CASSVGRQQETQYF
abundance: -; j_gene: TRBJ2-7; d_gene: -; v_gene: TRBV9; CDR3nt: TGTGCCAGCAGCGTAGAATCAGGGACCTACGAGCAGTACTTC; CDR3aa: CASSVESGTYEQYF
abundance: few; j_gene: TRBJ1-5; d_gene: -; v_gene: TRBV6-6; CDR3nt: TGTGCCAGCAGTTACTCAGGGGGCAATCAGCCCCAGCATTTT; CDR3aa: CASSYSGGNQPQHF
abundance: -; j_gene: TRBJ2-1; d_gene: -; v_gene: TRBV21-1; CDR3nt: TGTGCCAGTCTAACGCGGGAGGGTCATGAGCAGTTCTTC; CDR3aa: CASLTREGHEQFF
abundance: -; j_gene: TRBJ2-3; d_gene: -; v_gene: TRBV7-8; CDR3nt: TGTGCCAGCAGCTCCACAGGGTCCACTAGCACAGATACGCAGTATTTT; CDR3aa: CASSSTGSTSTDTQYF
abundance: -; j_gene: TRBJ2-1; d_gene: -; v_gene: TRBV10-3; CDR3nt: TGTGCCATCTCGGAAGGGGACTATGAGCAGTTCTTC; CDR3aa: CAISEGDYEQFF
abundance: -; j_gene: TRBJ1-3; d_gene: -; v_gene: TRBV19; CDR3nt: TGTGCCAGTAGTAATGACGCCAGCTCTGGAAACACCATATATTTT; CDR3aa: CASSNDASSGNTIYF
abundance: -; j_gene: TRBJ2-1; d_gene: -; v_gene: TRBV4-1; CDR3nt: TGCGCCAGCAGCCAAGCCTTCGGCGGGATCTTTATCGATGAGCAGTTCTTC; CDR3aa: CASSQAFGGIFIDEQFF
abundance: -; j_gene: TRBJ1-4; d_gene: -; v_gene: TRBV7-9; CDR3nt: TGTGCCAGCAGCCCGTCGATCTTGGGGACGGATGCCGAAAAACTGTTTTTT; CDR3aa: CASSPSILGTDAEKLFF
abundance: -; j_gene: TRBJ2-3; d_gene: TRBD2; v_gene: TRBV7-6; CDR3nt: TGTGCCAGCAGCCCCTTAGCGGCGGGGGCAGATACGCAGTATTTT; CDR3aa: CASSPLAAGADTQYF
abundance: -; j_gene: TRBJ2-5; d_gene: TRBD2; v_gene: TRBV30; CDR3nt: TGTGCCTGGAGTGTAGGCGGGAGCGAGACCCAGTACTTC; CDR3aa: CAWSVGGSETQYF
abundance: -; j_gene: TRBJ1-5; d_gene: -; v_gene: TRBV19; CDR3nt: TGTGCCAGTAGCGCAGACAGTCTTACCAATCAGCCCCAGCATTTT; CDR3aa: CASSADSLTNQPQHF
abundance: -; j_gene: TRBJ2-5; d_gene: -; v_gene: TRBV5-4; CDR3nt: TGTGCCAGCAGCTTGGGGTGGGGGCTGGAAGAGACCCAGTACTTC; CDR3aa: CASSLGWGLEETQYF
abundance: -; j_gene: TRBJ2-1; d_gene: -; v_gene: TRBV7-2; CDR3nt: TGTGCCAGCAGCTCCTCGGCTGGAGGGTACAATGAGCAGTTCTTC; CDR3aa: CASSSSAGGYNEQFF
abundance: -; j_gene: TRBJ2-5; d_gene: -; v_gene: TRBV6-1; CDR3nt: TGTGCCAGCAGTGAGCAAGGGACCCCCCAGACCCAGTACTTC; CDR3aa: CASSEQGTPQTQYF
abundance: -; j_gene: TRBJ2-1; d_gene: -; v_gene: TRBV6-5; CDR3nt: TGTGCCAGCAGTTACTCGACTCGTTCCAATGAGCAGTTCTTC; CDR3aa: CASSYSTRSNEQFF
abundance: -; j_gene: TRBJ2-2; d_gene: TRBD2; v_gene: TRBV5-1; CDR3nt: TGCGCCAGCAGCTTGGGGCTAGCGGGAGCGATCGGGGAGCTGTTTTTT; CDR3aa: CASSLGLAGAIGELFF
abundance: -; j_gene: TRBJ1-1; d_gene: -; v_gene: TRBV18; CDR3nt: TGTGCCAGCTCACCCCCCGGGACGGGGGAGAACACTGAAGCTTTCTTT; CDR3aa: CASSPPGTGENTEAFF
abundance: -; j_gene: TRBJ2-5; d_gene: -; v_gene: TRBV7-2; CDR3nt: TGTGCCAGCAGCTTAGGCCAGGGTGCCGAGACCCAGTACTTC; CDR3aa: CASSLGQGAETQYF
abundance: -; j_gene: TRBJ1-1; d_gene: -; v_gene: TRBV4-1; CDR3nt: TGCGCCAGCAGCCAACTGACAGGCCTTGAAGCTTTCTTT; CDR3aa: CASSQLTGLEAFF
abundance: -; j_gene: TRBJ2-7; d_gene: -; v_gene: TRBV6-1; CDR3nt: TGTGCCAGCAGTGCACTATCTCTGGCGGCCTACGAGCAGTACTTC; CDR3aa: CASSALSLAAYEQYF
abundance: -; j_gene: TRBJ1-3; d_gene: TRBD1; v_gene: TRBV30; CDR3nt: TGTGCCTGGGGGACAGGTGGAAACACCATATATTTT; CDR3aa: CAWGTGGNTIYF